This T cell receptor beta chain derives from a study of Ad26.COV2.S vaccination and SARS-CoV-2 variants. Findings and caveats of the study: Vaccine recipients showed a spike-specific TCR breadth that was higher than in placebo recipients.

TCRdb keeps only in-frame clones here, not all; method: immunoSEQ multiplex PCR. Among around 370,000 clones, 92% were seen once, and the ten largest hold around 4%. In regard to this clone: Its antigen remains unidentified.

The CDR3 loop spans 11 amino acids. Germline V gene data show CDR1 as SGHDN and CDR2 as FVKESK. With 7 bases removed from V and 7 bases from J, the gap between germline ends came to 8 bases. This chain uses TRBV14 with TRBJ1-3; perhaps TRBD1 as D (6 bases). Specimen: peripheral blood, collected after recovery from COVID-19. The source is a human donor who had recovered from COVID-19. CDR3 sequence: CASNQGNTIYF. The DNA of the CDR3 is TGTGCCAGCAATCAGGGGAACACCATATATTTT.